The rows below give T cell receptor beta chains drawn from one sample of a study of memory B cells and T cells in multiple sclerosis. Only in-frame clones appear in the TCRdb table, and some are missing; sequencing was by immunoSEQ multiplex PCR. The sample holds approximately 32,000 clones; 86% are singletons and the top ten take roughly 2.6%. Antigens of these TCRs are unknown. What was sequenced was PBMCs from blood kept in culture. The receptors originated from a human donor with multiple sclerosis. Both conserved end residues are part of each CDR3. Each record gives: clone size, D gene, V gene, J gene, CDR3 protein, CDR3 DNA. The D gene is left open where the match is weak. The size entry is marked missing in some rows and otherwise reads once, few, many or a size class.

clone_size: NA; d_call: TRBD2; v_call: TRBV9; j_call: TRBJ2-1; cdr3_aa: CASSVKKTSGNTYNEQFF; cdr3_nt: TGTGCCAGCAGCGTAAAGAAGACTAGCGGGAACACCTACAATGAGCAGTTCTTC
clone_size: NA; d_call: NA; v_call: TRBV7-2; j_call: TRBJ1-2; cdr3_aa: CASSSELQVNYGYTF; cdr3_nt: TGTGCCAGCAGCTCGGAGTTACAGGTTAACTATGGCTACACCTTC
clone_size: NA; d_call: NA; v_call: TRBV6-5; j_call: TRBJ1-1; cdr3_aa: CASSKQTGNTEAFF; cdr3_nt: TGTGCCAGCAGTAAACAGACAGGGAACACTGAAGCTTTCTTT
clone_size: once; d_call: NA; v_call: TRBV9; j_call: TRBJ1-3; cdr3_aa: CASSPGGEGSGNTIYF; cdr3_nt: TGTGCCAGCAGCCCCGGAGGAGAGGGGTCCGGAAACACCATATATTTT
clone_size: NA; d_call: NA; v_call: TRBV7-9; j_call: TRBJ1-1; cdr3_aa: CASSLRGNTEAFF; cdr3_nt: TGTGCCAGCAGCTTAAGGGGGAACACTGAAGCTTTCTTT
clone_size: NA; d_call: NA; v_call: TRBV9; j_call: TRBJ2-3; cdr3_aa: CASSRTTDTQYF; cdr3_nt: TGTGCCAGCAGCCGGACCACAGATACGCAGTATTTT
clone_size: NA; d_call: NA; v_call: TRBV6-6; j_call: TRBJ1-5; cdr3_aa: CASSYMGASNQPQHF; cdr3_nt: TGTGCCAGCAGTTACATGGGGGCTAGCAATCAGCCCCAGCATTTT
clone_size: NA; d_call: NA; v_call: TRBV6-6; j_call: TRBJ2-7; cdr3_aa: CASTYRTETYEQYF; cdr3_nt: TGTGCCAGCACCTATCGGACGGAGACCTACGAGCAGTACTTC
clone_size: few; d_call: TRBD1; v_call: TRBV7-9; j_call: TRBJ1-2; cdr3_aa: CASSLDPRTGDYGYTF; cdr3_nt: TGTGCCAGCAGCTTAGATCCGAGGACAGGGGACTATGGCTACACCTTC
clone_size: NA; d_call: NA; v_call: TRBV9; j_call: TRBJ1-5; cdr3_aa: CASSVGNQPQHF; cdr3_nt: TGTGCCAGCAGCGTAGGAAATCAGCCCCAGCATTTT
clone_size: NA; d_call: TRBD1; v_call: TRBV29-1; j_call: TRBJ2-3; cdr3_aa: CSVDRLVGQGGRTDTQYF; cdr3_nt: TGCAGCGTTGATAGACTGGTCGGACAGGGAGGTAGGACAGATACGCAGTATTTT
clone_size: NA; d_call: TRBD1; v_call: TRBV30; j_call: TRBJ2-1; cdr3_aa: CACTDRGPFNEQFF; cdr3_nt: TGTGCCTGCACCGACAGGGGGCCATTCAATGAGCAGTTCTTC
clone_size: NA; d_call: TRBD2; v_call: TRBV9; j_call: TRBJ2-3; cdr3_aa: CASSLRTSGANTDTQYF; cdr3_nt: TGTGCCAGCAGCCTCCGGACTAGCGGGGCTAACACAGATACGCAGTATTTT